This T cell receptor (beta chain) was documented in a study of technical replicates of blood from four donors. Germline V gives CDR1 MNHEY, CDR2 SMNVEV (reference sequence). The germline V and J ends were trimmed by 11 bases and 10 bases, with 27 bases remaining between them. The CDR3 covers 15 residues. Assay used: immunoSEQ multiplex PCR; TCRdb lists only in-frame clones, some missing. The sample lists more than 65,000 clones, 96% seen once, with roughly 0.34% in the top ten. V gene TRBV27 combines with J gene TRBJ1-3; D is uncertain. The specimen was T cells isolated from PBMCs. This TCR was recovered from a human donor in good health. The CDR3 loop reads CAALAEPLQKRTIYF. The CDR3 DNA sequence: TGTGCCGCTTTGGCGGAACCCCTGCAGAAAAGGACCATATATTTT.